This TCR beta chain was profiled in a study of neurological immune-mediated disorders. Trimming took off 6 bases at V and 9 bases at J, with 24 bases between the two ends. The CDR3 loop spans 14 amino acids. Germline CDR1 is SQVTM and CDR2 is ANQGSEA. Overall study results and limits: With the multiple sclerosis repertoire cluster, neither clinical nor MRI features showed any association.

This clonotype has at least ten counts. Its cognate antigen is unknown. With 10-nucleotide random UMIs included, cDNA was synthesized by 5'RACE. Over 160 million TCR-beta sequences from 15-18 subjects came from every sequencing run. TCRdb redid the calling of the 5' RACE reads with MiXCR, one entry per CDR3 protein. The sample includes 55,000 to 70,000 distinct CDR3 sequences, approximately 5.1% of them seen just once. This chain joins TRBV29-1 and TRBJ2-7, with D perhaps being TRBD1 or TRBD2 (5 bases each). What was sequenced was PBMCs. This receptor was obtained from a human donor with multiple sclerosis. The donor label of this sample is uncertain. The CDR3 protein is CSVSLSTNRDVQYF. The CDR3 DNA reads TGCAGCGTCAGTCTCTCGACAAACCGGGACGTGCAGTACTTC.